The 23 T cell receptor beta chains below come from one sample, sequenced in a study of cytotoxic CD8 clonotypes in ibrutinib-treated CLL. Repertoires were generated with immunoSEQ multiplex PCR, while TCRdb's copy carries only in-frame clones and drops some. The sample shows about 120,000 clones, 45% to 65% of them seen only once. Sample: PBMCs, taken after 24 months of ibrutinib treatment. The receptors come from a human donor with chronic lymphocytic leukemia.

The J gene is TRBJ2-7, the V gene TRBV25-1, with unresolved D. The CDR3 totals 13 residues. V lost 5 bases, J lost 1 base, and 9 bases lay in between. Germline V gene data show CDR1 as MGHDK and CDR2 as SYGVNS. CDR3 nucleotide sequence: TGTGCCAGCAGTTTTATTGAGTCCTACGAGCAGTACTTC. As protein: CASSFIESYEQYF.

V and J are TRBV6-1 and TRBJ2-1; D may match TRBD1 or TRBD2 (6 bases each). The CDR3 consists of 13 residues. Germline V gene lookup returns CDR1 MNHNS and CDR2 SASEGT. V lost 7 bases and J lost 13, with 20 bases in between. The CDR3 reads CASIPTGTSFQFF. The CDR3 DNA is TGTGCCAGCATCCCCACAGGGACTTCGTTTCAGTTCTTC.

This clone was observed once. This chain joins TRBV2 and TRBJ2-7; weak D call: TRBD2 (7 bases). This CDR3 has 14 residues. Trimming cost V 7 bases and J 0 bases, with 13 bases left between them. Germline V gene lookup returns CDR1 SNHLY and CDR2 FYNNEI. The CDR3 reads CASTPAGASYEQYF. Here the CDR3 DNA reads TGTGCCAGCACCCCTGCGGGGGCCTCCTACGAGCAGTACTTC.

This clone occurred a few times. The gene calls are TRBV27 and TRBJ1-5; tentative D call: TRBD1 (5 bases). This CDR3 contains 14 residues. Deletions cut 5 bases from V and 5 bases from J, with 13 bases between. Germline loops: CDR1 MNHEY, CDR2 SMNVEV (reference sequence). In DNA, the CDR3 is TGTGCCAGCAGTCCAGGAGGGGTCTATCAGCCCCAGCATTTT. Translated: CASSPGGVYQPQHF.

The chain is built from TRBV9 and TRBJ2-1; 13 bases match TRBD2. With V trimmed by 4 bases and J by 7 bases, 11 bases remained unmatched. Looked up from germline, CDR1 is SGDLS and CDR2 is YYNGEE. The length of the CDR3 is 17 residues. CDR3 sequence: CASSSQPLAGGRNEQFF. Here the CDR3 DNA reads TGTGCCAGCAGCTCCCAGCCACTAGCGGGGGGGCGGAATGAGCAGTTCTTC.

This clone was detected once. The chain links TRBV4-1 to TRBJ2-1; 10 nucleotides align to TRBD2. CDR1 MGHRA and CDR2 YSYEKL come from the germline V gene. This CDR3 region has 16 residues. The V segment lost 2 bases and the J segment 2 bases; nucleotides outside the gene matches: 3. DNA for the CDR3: TGCGCCAGCAGCCAACGAGCGGGGGGGCCCTACAATGAGCAGTTCTTC. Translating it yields CASSQRAGGPYNEQFF.

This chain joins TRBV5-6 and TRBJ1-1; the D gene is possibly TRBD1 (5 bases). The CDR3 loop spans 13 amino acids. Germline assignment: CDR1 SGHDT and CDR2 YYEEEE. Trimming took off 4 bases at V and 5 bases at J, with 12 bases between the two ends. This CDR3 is CASSRAGGTEAFF. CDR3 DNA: TGTGCCAGCAGCCGGGCGGGGGGTACTGAAGCTTTCTTT. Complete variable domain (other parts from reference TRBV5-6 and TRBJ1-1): DAGVTQSPTHLIKTRGQQVTLRCSPKSGHDTVSWYQQALGQGPQFIFQYYEEEERQRGNFPDRFSGHQFPNYSSELNVNALLLGDSALYLCASSRAGGTEAFFGQGTRLTVV.

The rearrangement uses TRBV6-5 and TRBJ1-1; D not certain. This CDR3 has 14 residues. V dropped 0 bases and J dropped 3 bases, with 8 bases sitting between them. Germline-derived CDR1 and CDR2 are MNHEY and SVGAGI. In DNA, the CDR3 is TGTGCCAGCAGTTACTCGATACGGGACACTGAAGCTTTCTTT. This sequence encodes CASSYSIRDTEAFF.

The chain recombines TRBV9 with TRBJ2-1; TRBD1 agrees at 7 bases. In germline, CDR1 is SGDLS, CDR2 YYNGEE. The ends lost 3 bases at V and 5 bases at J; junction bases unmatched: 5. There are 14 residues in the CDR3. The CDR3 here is CASSEPTGNNEQFF. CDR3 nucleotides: TGTGCCAGCAGCGAACCGACAGGGAACAATGAGCAGTTCTTC.

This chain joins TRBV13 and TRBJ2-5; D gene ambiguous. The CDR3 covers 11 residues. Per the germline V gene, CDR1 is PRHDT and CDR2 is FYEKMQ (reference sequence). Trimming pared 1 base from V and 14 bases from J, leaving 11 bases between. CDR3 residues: CASSLEARTYF. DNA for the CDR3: TGTGCCAGCAGCTTAGAAGCACGGACCTACTTC.

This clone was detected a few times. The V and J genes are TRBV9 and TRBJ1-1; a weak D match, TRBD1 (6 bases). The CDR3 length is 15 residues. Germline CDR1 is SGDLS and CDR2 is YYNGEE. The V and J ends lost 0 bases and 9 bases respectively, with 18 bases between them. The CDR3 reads CASSVVARGGAQAFF. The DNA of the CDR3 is TGTGCCAGCAGCGTAGTTGCTAGGGGGGGAGCCCAAGCTTTCTTT.

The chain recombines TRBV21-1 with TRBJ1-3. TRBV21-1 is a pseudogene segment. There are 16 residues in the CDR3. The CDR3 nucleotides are TGTGCCAGCAGCAAAGCAAAGGCCAGCTCTGGAAACACCATATATTTT. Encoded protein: CASSKAKASSGNTIYF.

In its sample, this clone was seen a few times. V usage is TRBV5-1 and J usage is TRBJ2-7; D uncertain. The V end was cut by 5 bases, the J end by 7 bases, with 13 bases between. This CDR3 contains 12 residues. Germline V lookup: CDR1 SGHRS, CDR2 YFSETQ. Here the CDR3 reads CASSFSLGEQYF. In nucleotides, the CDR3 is TGCGCCAGCAGTTTTTCCCTGGGGGAGCAGTACTTC.

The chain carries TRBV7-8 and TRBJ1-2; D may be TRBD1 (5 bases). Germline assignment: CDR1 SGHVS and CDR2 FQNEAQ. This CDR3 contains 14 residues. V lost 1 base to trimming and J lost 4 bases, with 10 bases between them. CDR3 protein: CASSLDQGPYGYTF. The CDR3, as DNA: TGTGCCAGCAGCTTAGATCAGGGCCCCTATGGCTACACCTTC.

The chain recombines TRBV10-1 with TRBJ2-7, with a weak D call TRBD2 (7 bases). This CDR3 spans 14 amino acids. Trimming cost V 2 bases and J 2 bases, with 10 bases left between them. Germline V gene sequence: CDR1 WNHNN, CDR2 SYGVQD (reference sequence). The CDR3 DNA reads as TGCGCCAGCAGTGAGAGGCGGGGGCCCTACGAGCAGTACTTC. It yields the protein CASSERRGPYEQYF.

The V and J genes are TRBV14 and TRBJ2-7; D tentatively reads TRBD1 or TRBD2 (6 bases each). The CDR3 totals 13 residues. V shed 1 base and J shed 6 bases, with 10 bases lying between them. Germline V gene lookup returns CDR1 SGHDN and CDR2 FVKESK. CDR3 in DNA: TGTGCCAGCAGCCAAGTTAGGGGGGCCGAGCAGTACTTC. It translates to CASSQVRGAEQYF.

This chain's CDR3 is CASSLGRGNGANVLTF. As DNA, the CDR3 is TGTGCCAGCAGCTTAGGCAGGGGGAATGGGGCCAACGTCCTGACTTTC. V is TRBV5-6 and J is TRBJ2-6; 7 nucleotides agree with TRBD1. The CDR3 length is 16 residues. Germline CDR1 and CDR2: SGHDT and YYEEEE. V was pared by 2 bases and J by 3 bases, with 5 bases of the junction left unmatched. Full variable domain (missing parts from reference TRBV5-6 and TRBJ2-6): DAGVTQSPTHLIKTRGQQVTLRCSPKSGHDTVSWYQQALGQGPQFIFQYYEEEERQRGNFPDRFSGHQFPNYSSELNVNALLLGDSALYLCASSLGRGNGANVLTFGAGSRLTVL.

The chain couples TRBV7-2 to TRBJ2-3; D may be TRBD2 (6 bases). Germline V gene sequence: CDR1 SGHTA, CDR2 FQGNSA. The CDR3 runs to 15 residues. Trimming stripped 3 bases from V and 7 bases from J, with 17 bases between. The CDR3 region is CASSFSTRSLNTQYF. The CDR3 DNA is TGTGCCAGCAGCTTTTCGACTAGATCTCTAAATACGCAGTATTTT.

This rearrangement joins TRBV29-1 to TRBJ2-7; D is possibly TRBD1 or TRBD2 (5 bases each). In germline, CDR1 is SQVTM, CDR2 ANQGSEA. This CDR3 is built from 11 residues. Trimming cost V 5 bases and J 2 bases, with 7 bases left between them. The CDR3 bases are TGCAGCGTTCAGGGACCCTACGAGCAGTACTTC. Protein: CSVQGPYEQYF.

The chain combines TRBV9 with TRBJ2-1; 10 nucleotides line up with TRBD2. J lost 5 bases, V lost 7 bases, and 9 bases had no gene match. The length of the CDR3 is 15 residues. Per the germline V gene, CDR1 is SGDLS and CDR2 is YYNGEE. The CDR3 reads CASAPLAGENNEQFF. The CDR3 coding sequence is TGTGCCAGCGCTCCTCTAGCGGGGGAGAACAATGAGCAGTTCTTC. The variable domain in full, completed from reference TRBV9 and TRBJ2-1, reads DSGVTQTPKHLITATGQRVTLRCSPRSGDLSVYWYQQSLDQGLQFLIQYYNGEERAKGNILERFSAQQFPDLHSELNLSSLELGDSALYFCASAPLAGENNEQFFGPGTRLTVL.

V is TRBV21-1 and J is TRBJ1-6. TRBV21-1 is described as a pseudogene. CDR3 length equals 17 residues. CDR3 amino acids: CASSKWWELPHNSPLHF. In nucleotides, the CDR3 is TGTGCCAGCAGCAAATGGTGGGAACTGCCTCATAATTCACCCCTCCACTTT.

DNA for the CDR3: TGTGCCAGCAGCTTACGGCCAGGGGGTTGGCAGTTCTTC. Its protein product is CASSLRPGGWQFF. This sequence joins TRBV7-8 and TRBJ2-1; 7 bases map to TRBD1. The junction had 7 bases not matched to a gene; V was cut back by 2 bases and J by 12 bases. The CDR3 covers 13 residues. Looked up from germline, CDR1 is SGHVS and CDR2 is FQNEAQ.

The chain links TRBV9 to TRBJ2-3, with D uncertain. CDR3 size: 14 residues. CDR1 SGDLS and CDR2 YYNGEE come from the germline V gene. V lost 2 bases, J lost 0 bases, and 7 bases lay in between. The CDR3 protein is CASSVRWSTDTQYF. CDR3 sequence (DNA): TGTGCCAGCAGCGTGAGATGGAGCACAGATACGCAGTATTTT.